This is a list of T cell receptor beta chains from one sample in a study of radiation and T cells in renal cell carcinoma. The protocol was immunoSEQ multiplex PCR, while the TCRdb copy is restricted to in-frame clones and leaves out a portion. Found here are 40,000 to 60,000 clones, 80% of them singletons; the top ten hold around 30%. The source was blood, collected from a patient whose treatment included radiotherapy and nephrectomy. The receptors come from a woman between 65 and 79 years old with renal cell carcinoma. Each CDR3 is given with its conserved first and last residue. Each record gives: D gene, V gene, clone size, J gene, CDR3 length, CDR3 protein, CDR3 DNA. The D gene is left open where the match is weak. Clone size is not always given. Where it is, it says once, few, many or a class for expanded clones.

d_call: -; v_call: TRBV7-9; clone_size: -; j_call: TRBJ2-5; cdr3_length: 13; cdr3_aa: CASSLEKETTQYF; cdr3_nt: TGTGCCAGCAGCTTGGAGAAAGAGACGACCCAGTACTTC
d_call: -; v_call: TRBV5-3; clone_size: few; j_call: TRBJ2-2; cdr3_length: 17; cdr3_aa: CADPNTFEETNTGELFF; cdr3_nt: TGTGCCGACCCCAATACTTTCGAGGAAACTAACACCGGGGAGCTGTTTTTT
d_call: TRBD2; v_call: TRBV4-2; clone_size: -; j_call: TRBJ2-1; cdr3_length: 17; cdr3_aa: CASSQDEGGVSYNEQFF; cdr3_nt: TGTGCCAGCAGCCAAGATGAGGGAGGGGTATCCTACAATGAGCAGTTCTTC
d_call: -; v_call: TRBV18; clone_size: -; j_call: TRBJ2-2; cdr3_length: 15; cdr3_aa: CASSPGTLNTGELFF; cdr3_nt: TGTGCCAGCTCACCCGGGACATTAAACACCGGGGAGCTGTTTTTT
d_call: TRBD1; v_call: TRBV2; clone_size: -; j_call: TRBJ2-2; cdr3_length: 16; cdr3_aa: CASRLGTVMNTGELFF; cdr3_nt: TGTGCCAGCCGGCTAGGGACAGTGATGAACACCGGGGAGCTGTTTTTT
d_call: TRBD2; v_call: TRBV5-6; clone_size: -; j_call: TRBJ2-7; cdr3_length: 14; cdr3_aa: CASATSSGSNEQYF; cdr3_nt: TGTGCCAGCGCCACCTCTAGCGGGAGTAACGAGCAGTACTTC
d_call: -; v_call: TRBV7-2; clone_size: -; j_call: TRBJ1-1; cdr3_length: 15; cdr3_aa: CASSKRGGANTEAFF; cdr3_nt: TGTGCCAGCAGCAAGAGGGGGGGCGCGAATACTGAAGCTTTCTTT
d_call: TRBD1; v_call: TRBV5-1; clone_size: -; j_call: TRBJ2-5; cdr3_length: 14; cdr3_aa: CASSLGQGVETQYF; cdr3_nt: TGCGCCAGCAGCTTGGGACAGGGGGTTGAGACCCAGTACTTC
d_call: -; v_call: TRBV5-4; clone_size: -; j_call: TRBJ1-1; cdr3_length: 14; cdr3_aa: CASSLDGTNTEAFF; cdr3_nt: TGTGCCAGCAGCTTGGACGGCACGAACACTGAAGCTTTCTTT
d_call: -; v_call: TRBV5-6; clone_size: -; j_call: TRBJ1-1; cdr3_length: 18; cdr3_aa: CASSSPGLQWAKDTEAFF; cdr3_nt: TGTGCCAGCAGCTCCCCCGGGCTACAGTGGGCTAAGGACACTGAAGCTTTCTTT
d_call: -; v_call: TRBV7-9; clone_size: -; j_call: TRBJ2-7; cdr3_length: 13; cdr3_aa: CASSHRGLYEQYF; cdr3_nt: TGTGCCAGCAGCCACCGGGGGCTATACGAGCAGTACTTC
d_call: -; v_call: TRBV6-6; clone_size: -; j_call: TRBJ1-2; cdr3_length: 16; cdr3_aa: CASSHQVPDTGYGYTF; cdr3_nt: TGTGCCAGCAGCCACCAAGTGCCCGATACAGGGTATGGCTACACCTTC
d_call: -; v_call: TRBV7-9; clone_size: -; j_call: TRBJ1-2; cdr3_length: 15; cdr3_aa: CASSAGVRANYGYTF; cdr3_nt: TGTGCCAGCAGCGCGGGAGTGAGAGCTAACTATGGCTACACCTTC
d_call: -; v_call: TRBV19; clone_size: -; j_call: TRBJ2-3; cdr3_length: 11; cdr3_aa: CASSRADTQYF; cdr3_nt: TGTGCCAGTAGTAGGGCGGATACGCAGTATTTT
d_call: -; v_call: TRBV5-4; clone_size: -; j_call: TRBJ2-5; cdr3_length: 17; cdr3_aa: CASSFGGAIGRSETQYF; cdr3_nt: TGTGCCAGCAGCTTTGGAGGGGCTATCGGTAGGAGTGAGACCCAGTACTTC
d_call: -; v_call: TRBV7-9; clone_size: -; j_call: TRBJ1-1; cdr3_length: 13; cdr3_aa: CASSPHERTEAFF; cdr3_nt: TGTGCCAGCAGCCCCCACGAGAGGACTGAAGCTTTCTTT
d_call: TRBD1; v_call: TRBV5-6; clone_size: -; j_call: TRBJ2-5; cdr3_length: 12; cdr3_aa: CASHRGLETQYF; cdr3_nt: TGTGCCAGCCACAGGGGGCTTGAGACCCAGTACTTC
d_call: TRBD1; v_call: TRBV7-3; clone_size: few; j_call: TRBJ2-1; cdr3_length: 16; cdr3_aa: CASSSTGTGARNEQFF; cdr3_nt: TGTGCCAGCAGCTCTACCGGGACAGGGGCACGCAATGAGCAGTTCTTC
d_call: TRBD1; v_call: TRBV10-3; clone_size: -; j_call: TRBJ2-3; cdr3_length: 14; cdr3_aa: CAISRDSSTDTQYF; cdr3_nt: TGTGCCATCAGCAGGGACAGCAGCACAGATACGCAGTATTTT
d_call: -; v_call: TRBV29-1; clone_size: -; j_call: TRBJ1-3; cdr3_length: 12; cdr3_aa: CSVEDMGGTIYF; cdr3_nt: TGCAGCGTCGAGGACATGGGAGGCACCATATATTTT
d_call: TRBD1; v_call: TRBV7-2; clone_size: -; j_call: TRBJ1-2; cdr3_length: 15; cdr3_aa: CASSLGRGQGYGYTF; cdr3_nt: TGTGCCAGCAGCTTAGGGAGGGGACAGGGCTATGGCTACACCTTC
d_call: -; v_call: TRBV6-5; clone_size: -; j_call: TRBJ2-7; cdr3_length: 12; cdr3_aa: CASSPLGYEQYF; cdr3_nt: TGTGCCAGCAGTCCCCTGGGGTACGAGCAGTACTTC
d_call: TRBD2; v_call: TRBV9; clone_size: -; j_call: TRBJ2-1; cdr3_length: 15; cdr3_aa: CASSVSGSGVNEQFF; cdr3_nt: TGTGCCAGCAGCGTGAGCGGGAGCGGCGTGAATGAGCAGTTCTTC
d_call: -; v_call: TRBV5-1; clone_size: few; j_call: TRBJ2-7; cdr3_length: 14; cdr3_aa: CASSLSDYLLEQYF; cdr3_nt: TGCGCCAGCAGCTTAAGTGACTACCTCCTGGAGCAGTACTTC
d_call: TRBD1; v_call: TRBV10-3; clone_size: -; j_call: TRBJ1-5; cdr3_length: 14; cdr3_aa: CATRQGALNQPQHF; cdr3_nt: TGTGCCACAAGACAGGGGGCCTTGAATCAGCCCCAGCATTTT
d_call: -; v_call: TRBV5-6; clone_size: -; j_call: TRBJ1-1; cdr3_length: 14; cdr3_aa: CASSFGQGDTEAFF; cdr3_nt: TGTGCCAGCAGCTTCGGCCAGGGTGATACTGAAGCTTTCTTT
d_call: TRBD2; v_call: TRBV30; clone_size: -; j_call: TRBJ2-2; cdr3_length: 13; cdr3_aa: CAWSGTSGRATYF; cdr3_nt: TGTGCCTGGAGTGGGACTAGCGGGAGGGCTACCTATTTT
d_call: TRBD1; v_call: TRBV30; clone_size: -; j_call: TRBJ1-6; cdr3_length: 14; cdr3_aa: CAWSVWDRDSPLHF; cdr3_nt: TGTGCCTGGAGTGTATGGGACAGGGATTCACCCCTCCACTTT
d_call: -; v_call: TRBV2; clone_size: -; j_call: TRBJ1-6; cdr3_length: 15; cdr3_aa: CASSELNSRDSPLHF; cdr3_nt: TGTGCCAGCAGTGAACTCAACTCGAGGGATTCACCCCTCCACTTT
d_call: TRBD1; v_call: TRBV19; clone_size: -; j_call: TRBJ1-1; cdr3_length: 13; cdr3_aa: CASDRGTGTEAFF; cdr3_nt: TGTGCCAGTGACAGGGGAACGGGCACTGAAGCTTTCTTT
d_call: -; v_call: TRBV29-1; clone_size: -; j_call: TRBJ1-4; cdr3_length: 12; cdr3_aa: CSGRYQREKLFF; cdr3_nt: TGCAGCGGACGTTACCAGCGGGAAAAACTGTTTTTT
d_call: -; v_call: TRBV6-5; clone_size: -; j_call: TRBJ2-7; cdr3_length: 15; cdr3_aa: CASSYKFRGGYEQYF; cdr3_nt: TGTGCCAGCAGTTACAAGTTCAGGGGAGGCTACGAGCAGTACTTC